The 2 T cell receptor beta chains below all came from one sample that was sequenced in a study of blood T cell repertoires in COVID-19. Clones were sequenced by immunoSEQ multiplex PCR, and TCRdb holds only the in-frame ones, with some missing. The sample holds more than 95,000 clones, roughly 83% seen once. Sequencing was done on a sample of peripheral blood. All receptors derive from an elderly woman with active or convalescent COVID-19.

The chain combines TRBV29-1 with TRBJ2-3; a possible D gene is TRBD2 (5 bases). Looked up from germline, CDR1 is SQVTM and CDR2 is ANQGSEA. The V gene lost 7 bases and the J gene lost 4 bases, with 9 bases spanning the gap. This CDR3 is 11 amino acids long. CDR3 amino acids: CSATSSDTQYF. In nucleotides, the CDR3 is TGCAGCGCTACTAGTTCAGATACGCAGTATTTT.

This chain's CDR3 is CASSQRDRVHEQYF. Here the CDR3 DNA reads TGTGCCAGCAGCCAACGGGACAGGGTCCACGAGCAGTACTTC. V gene TRBV3-1 (or the pseudogene TRBV3-2) combines with J gene TRBJ2-7, with 9 bases identical to TRBD1. Losses at the gene ends were 2 bases for V and 5 bases for J; bases not matched to a gene: 4. Germline CDR1 reads LGHDT; CDR2 reads YNNKEL (reference sequence). The CDR3 has 14 residues.